This TCR beta chain is from a study of blood T cells in healthy people across ages. Whole-study findings and limits: From one million sequenced T cells, diversity estimates were lower bounds. Older age coincided with a roughly linear decline in TCR beta diversity per million T cells.

Comments on this clonotype: What it binds is not known.

The CDR3 totals 12 residues. The germline gives CDR1 SQVTM, CDR2 ANQGSEA. Trimming stripped 4 bases from V and 3 bases from J, with 10 bases between. Primed by a sample-barcoded 5' primer and a J-beta primer mix, a second PCR proceeded for roughly 6 to 12 cycles. TCRdb analysed the 5' RACE reads with MiXCR anew, one entry per CDR3 protein. The sample records around 780,000 distinct CDR3 sequences, around three fifths being singletons. The chain recombines TRBV29-1 with TRBJ2-7; the D is unclear. The sample consisted of blood. The sequence derives from a man between 40 and 49 years old in good health. The CDR3 protein is CSVVDGLYEQYF. The CDR3 DNA follows: TGCAGCGTTGTGGACGGGCTCTACGAGCAGTACTTC.